This entry describes one T cell receptor beta chain. The use of a sample-barcoded 5' primer and a J-beta primer mix characterized a second PCR of roughly 7 to 12 cycles. Each CDR3 protein is one row after TCRdb ran MiXCR on the 5' RACE reads. The sample has some 710,000 distinct CDR3 sequences; roughly 46% are singletons. V lost 3 bases, J lost 4 bases, and 8 bases stayed unmatched. The length of the CDR3 is 18 residues. CDR1 and CDR2 (germline): MNHEY, SMNVEV (reference sequence). This sample was included in a study of blood T cells in healthy people across ages. The chain is built from TRBV27 and TRBJ2-2; 13 bases map to TRBD2. Sequenced sample: blood. The TCR was taken from an elderly man in good health. For the CDR3, the DNA is TGTGCCAGCAGTTTCCAGCTTAGGACTAGCGGGAGCACCGGGGAGCTGTTTTTT. Protein: CASSFQLRTSGSTGELFF.